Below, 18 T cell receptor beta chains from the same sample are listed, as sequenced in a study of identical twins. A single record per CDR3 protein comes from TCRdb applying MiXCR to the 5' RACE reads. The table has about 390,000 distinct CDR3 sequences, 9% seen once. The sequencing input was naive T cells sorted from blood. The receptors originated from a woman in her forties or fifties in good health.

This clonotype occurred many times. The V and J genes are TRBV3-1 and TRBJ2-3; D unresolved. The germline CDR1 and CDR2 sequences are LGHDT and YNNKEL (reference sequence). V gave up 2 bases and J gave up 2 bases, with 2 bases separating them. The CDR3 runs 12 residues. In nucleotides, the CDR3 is TGTGCCAGCAGCCAACTCACAGATACGCAGTATTTT. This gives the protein CASSQLTDTQYF.

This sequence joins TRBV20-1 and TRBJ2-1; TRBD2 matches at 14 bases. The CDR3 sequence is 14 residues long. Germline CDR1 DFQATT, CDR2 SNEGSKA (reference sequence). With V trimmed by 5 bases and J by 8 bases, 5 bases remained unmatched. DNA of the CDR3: TGCAGTGCTCCGAGACTAGCGGGAGGGCATGAGCAGTTCTTC. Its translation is CSAPRLAGGHEQFF.

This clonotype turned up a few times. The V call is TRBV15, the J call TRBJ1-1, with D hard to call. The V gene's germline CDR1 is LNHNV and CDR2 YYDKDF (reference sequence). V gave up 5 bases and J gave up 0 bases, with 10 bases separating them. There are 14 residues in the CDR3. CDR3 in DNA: TGTGCCACCAGCTCCAGGACCGTGAACACTGAAGCTTTCTTT. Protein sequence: CATSSRTVNTEAFF.

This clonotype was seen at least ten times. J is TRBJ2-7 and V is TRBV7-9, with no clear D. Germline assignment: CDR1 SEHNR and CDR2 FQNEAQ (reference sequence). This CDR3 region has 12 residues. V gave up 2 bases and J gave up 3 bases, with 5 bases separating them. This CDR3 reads CASSLSGYEQYV. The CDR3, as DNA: TGTGCCAGCAGCTTATCTGGCTACGAGCAGTACGTC.

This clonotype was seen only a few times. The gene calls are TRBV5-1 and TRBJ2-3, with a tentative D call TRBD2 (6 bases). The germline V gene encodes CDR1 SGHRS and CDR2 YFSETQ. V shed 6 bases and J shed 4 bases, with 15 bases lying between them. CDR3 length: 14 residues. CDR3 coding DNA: TGCGCCAGCACCCTCGAGGAGGGATCAGATACGCAGTATTTT. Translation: CASTLEEGSDTQYF.

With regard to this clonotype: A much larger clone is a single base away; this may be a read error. This CDR3 is CSARTGITGNAIYF. The CDR3, as DNA: TGCAGTGCTAGAACCGGGATTACAGGAAACGCCATATATTTT. This chain joins TRBV20-1 and TRBJ1-3, with D possibly matching TRBD1 (5 bases). The CDR3 extends over 14 amino acids. Per the germline V gene, CDR1 is DFQATT and CDR2 is SNEGSKA (reference sequence).

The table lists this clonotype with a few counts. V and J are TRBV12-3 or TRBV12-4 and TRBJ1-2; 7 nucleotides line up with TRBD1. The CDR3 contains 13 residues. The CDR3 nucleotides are TGTGTCCTCGGGGACTCAGGGGGTTATGGCTACACCTTC. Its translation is CVLGDSGGYGYTF.

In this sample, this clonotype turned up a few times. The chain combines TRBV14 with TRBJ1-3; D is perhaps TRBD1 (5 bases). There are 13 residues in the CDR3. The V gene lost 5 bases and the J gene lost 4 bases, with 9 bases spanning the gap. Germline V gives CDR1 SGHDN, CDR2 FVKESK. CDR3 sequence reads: CASSSEGGNTIYF. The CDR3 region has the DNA TGTGCCAGCAGCTCCGAGGGGGGAAACACCATATATTTT.

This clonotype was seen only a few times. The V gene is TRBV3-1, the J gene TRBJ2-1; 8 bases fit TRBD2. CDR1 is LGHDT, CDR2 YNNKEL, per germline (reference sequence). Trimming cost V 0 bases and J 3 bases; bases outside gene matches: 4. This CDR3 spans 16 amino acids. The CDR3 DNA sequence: TGTGCCAGCAGCCAAGAGGCGAGCGGGAGCTACAATGAGCAGTTCTTC. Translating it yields CASSQEASGSYNEQFF.

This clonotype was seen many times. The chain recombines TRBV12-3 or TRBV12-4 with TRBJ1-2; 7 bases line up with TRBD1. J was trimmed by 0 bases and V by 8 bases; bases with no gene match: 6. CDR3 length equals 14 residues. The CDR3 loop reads CASGGGVANYGYTF. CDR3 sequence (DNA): TGTGCCAGCGGAGGGGGCGTTGCTAACTATGGCTACACCTTC.

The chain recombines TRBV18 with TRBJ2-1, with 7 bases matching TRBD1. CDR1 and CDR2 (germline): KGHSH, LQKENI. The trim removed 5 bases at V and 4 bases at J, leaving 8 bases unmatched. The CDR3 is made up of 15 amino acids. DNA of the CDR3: TGTGCCAGCTCAGAGACCGGGACAGCTTACAATGAGCAGTTCTTC. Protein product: CASSETGTAYNEQFF.

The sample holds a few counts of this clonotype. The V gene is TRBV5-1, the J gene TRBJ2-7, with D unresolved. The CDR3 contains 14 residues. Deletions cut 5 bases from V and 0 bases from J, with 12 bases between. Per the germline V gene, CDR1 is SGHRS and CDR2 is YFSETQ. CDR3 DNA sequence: TGCGCCAGCAGTATAAGCTCCGTCTCCTACGAGCAGTACTTC. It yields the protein CASSISSVSYEQYF. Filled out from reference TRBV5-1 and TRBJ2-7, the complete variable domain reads KAGVTQTPRYLIKTRGQQVTLSCSPISGHRSVSWYQQTPGQGLQFLFEYFSETQRNKGNFPGRFSGRQFSNSRSEMNVSTLELGDSALYLCASSISSVSYEQYFGPGTRLTVT.

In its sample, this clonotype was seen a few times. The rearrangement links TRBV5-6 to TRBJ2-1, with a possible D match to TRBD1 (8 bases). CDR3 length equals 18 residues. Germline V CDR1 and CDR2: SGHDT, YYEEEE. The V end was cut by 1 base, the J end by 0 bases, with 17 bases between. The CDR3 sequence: CASSLRWYRGGSYNEQFF. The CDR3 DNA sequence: TGTGCCAGCAGCTTGCGGTGGTACAGGGGGGGCTCCTACAATGAGCAGTTCTTC.

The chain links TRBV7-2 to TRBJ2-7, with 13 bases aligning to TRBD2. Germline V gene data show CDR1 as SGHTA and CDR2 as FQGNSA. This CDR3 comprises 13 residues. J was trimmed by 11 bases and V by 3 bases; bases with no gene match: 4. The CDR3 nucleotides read TGTGCCAGCAGCTTTCCGGGACTAGCGGGAAAGTACTTC. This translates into CASSFPGLAGKYF.

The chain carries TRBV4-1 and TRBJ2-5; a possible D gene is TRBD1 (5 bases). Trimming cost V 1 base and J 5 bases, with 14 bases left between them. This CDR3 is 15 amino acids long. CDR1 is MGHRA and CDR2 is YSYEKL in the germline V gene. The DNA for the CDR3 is TGCGCCAGCAGCCAAGTGGCGGACACTTGGGAGACCCAGTACTTC. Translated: CASSQVADTWETQYF.

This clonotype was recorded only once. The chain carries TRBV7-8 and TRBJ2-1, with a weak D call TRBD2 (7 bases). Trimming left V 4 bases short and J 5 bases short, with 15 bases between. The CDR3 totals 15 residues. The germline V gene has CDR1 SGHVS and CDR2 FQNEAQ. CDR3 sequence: CASSSFGGLNNEQFF. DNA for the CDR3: TGTGCCAGCAGCTCGTTCGGGGGGCTCAACAATGAGCAGTTCTTC.

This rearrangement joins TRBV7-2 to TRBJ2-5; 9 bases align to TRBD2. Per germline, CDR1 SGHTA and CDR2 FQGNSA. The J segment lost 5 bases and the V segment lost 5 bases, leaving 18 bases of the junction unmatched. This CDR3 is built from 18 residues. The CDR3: CASSPRGGRAGRVETQYF. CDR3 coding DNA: TGTGCCAGCAGCCCTAGAGGCGGGAGGGCCGGACGAGTTGAGACCCAGTACTTC. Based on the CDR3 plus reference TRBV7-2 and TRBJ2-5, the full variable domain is GAGVSQSPSNKVTEKGKDVELRCDPISGHTALYWYRQSLGQGLEFLIYFQGNSAPDKSGLPSDRFSAERTGGSVSTLTIQRTQQEDSAVYLCASSPRGGRAGRVETQYFGPGTRLLVL.

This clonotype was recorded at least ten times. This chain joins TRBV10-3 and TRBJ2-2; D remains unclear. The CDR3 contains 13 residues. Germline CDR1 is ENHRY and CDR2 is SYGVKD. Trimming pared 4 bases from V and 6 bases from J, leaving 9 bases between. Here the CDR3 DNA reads TGTGCCATCAGTGCCCCAGAACCCGGGGAGCTGTTTTTT. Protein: CAISAPEPGELFF.